The 21 T cell receptor beta chains in this list originate from one sample, sequenced in a study of blood T cell repertoires in COVID-19. The table came from immunoSEQ multiplex PCR; TCRdb's copy has only in-frame clones and leaves some out. The sample has around 200,000 clones, over 80% seen once. The specimen was peripheral blood. The source is a human donor in a cohort sampled during active COVID-19.

The chain is built from TRBV5-1 and TRBJ2-2; 10 nucleotides agree with TRBD1. From germline, CDR1 is SGHRS and CDR2 YFSETQ. The CDR3 is 17 amino acids. The V gene end was trimmed by 1 base and the J gene end by 2 bases; junction bases not matched to a gene: 5. DNA for the CDR3: TGCGCCAGCAGCTTGACGAGGACAGGGGGAAACACCGGGGAGCTGTTTTTT. Translating gives CASSLTRTGGNTGELFF.

The chain employs TRBV3-1 (or the pseudogene TRBV3-2) and TRBJ2-1, with TRBD2 matching 9 bases. Germline CDR1 and CDR2: LGHDT and YNNKEL (reference sequence). This CDR3 is built from 19 residues. After removal of 4 bases from V and 4 bases from J, the junction contained 17 bases not matched to a gene. The CDR3 nucleotides read TGTGCCAGCAGCCGTCCTCGGGGGGCGGGAGGGCCGGGATACAATGAGCAGTTCTTC. It specifies CASSRPRGAGGPGYNEQFF.

The gene calls are TRBV11-3 and TRBJ2-7, with D tentatively TRBD1 (6 bases). The V gene lost 5 bases and the J gene lost 4 bases, with 12 bases spanning the gap. From germline, CDR1 is SGHNT and CDR2 YENEEA. This CDR3 has 13 residues. The CDR3 region is CASSRGQQYEQYF. CDR3 DNA: TGTGCCAGCAGCCGTGGACAGCAGTACGAGCAGTACTTC. The full variable domain, its missing parts supplied by reference TRBV11-3 and TRBJ2-7, is EAGVVQSPRYKIIEKKQPVAFWCNPISGHNTLYWYLQNLGQGPELLIRYENEEAVDDSQLPKDRFSAERLKGVDSTLKIQPAELGDSAVYLCASSRGQQYEQYFGPGTRLTVT.

As DNA, the CDR3 is TGCGCCAGCAGCCTCCTTAGCGGGAAGACCTACGAGCAGTACTTC. Translating it yields CASSLLSGKTYEQYF. The rearrangement joins TRBV5-1 to TRBJ2-7, with 8 nucleotides matching TRBD2. The CDR3 consists of 15 residues. CDR1 and CDR2 (germline): SGHRS, YFSETQ. With 4 bases clipped from V and 2 bases from J, the junction kept 8 bases outside the gene matches.

The table lists this clone with a count of one. This chain uses TRBV9 with TRBJ2-5; the D gene is possibly TRBD2 (5 bases). The CDR3 is 13 amino acids. The V end lost 0 bases, the J end lost 3 bases, and 6 bases lay between the germline ends. Germline V gene data show CDR1 as SGDLS and CDR2 as YYNGEE. The CDR3 loop is CASSVASKETQYF. In DNA form, the CDR3 reads TGTGCCAGCAGCGTAGCTAGCAAAGAGACCCAGTACTTC.

This chain links TRBV19 with TRBJ2-3; 10 positions agree with TRBD2. The trim removed 5 bases at V and 2 bases at J, leaving 10 bases unmatched. There are 17 residues in the CDR3. Germline assignment: CDR1 LNHDA and CDR2 SQIVND (reference sequence). CDR3 sequence reads: CASSPRTSGDTTDTQYF. The CDR3 DNA sequence: TGTGCCAGTAGTCCGCGGACTAGCGGAGATACCACAGATACGCAGTATTTT.

The rearrangement links TRBV28 to TRBJ1-4; 9 nucleotides align to TRBD1. The CDR3 spans 14 residues. Looked up from germline, CDR1 is MDHEN and CDR2 is SYDVKM. Trimming removed 5 bases from V and 9 bases from J; junction bases left unmatched: 7. Here the CDR3 DNA reads TGTGCCAGCAGTCCTTACGGACAGGGGCAAAAACTGTTTTTT. Amino acids: CASSPYGQGQKLFF.

The DNA of the CDR3 is TGTGCCACCAGTGATTTGCACGGAGGGTACAACGAGCAGTACTTC. As protein: CATSDLHGGYNEQYF. The chain joins TRBV24-1 to TRBJ2-7; weak D call: TRBD2 (6 bases). The germline V and J ends were trimmed by 0 bases and 5 bases, with 13 bases remaining between them. Germline values: CDR1 KGHDR, CDR2 SFDVKD. This CDR3 has 15 residues.

V is TRBV6-5 and J is TRBJ2-7, with 7 bases identical to TRBD1. The V and J ends lost 6 bases and 11 bases, in that order; junction bases with no gene match: 10. The CDR3 is made up of 12 amino acids. Looked up from germline, CDR1 is MNHEY and CDR2 is SVGAGI. CDR3 DNA sequence: TGTGCCAGCAGGTCAAGCAGGGGGAGAGAGTACTTC. This translates into CASRSSRGREYF.

The chain carries TRBV19 and TRBJ2-7; D perhaps matches TRBD2 (5 bases). V lost 5 bases, J lost 3 bases, and 11 bases lay in between. Looked up from germline, CDR1 is LNHDA and CDR2 is SQIVND (reference sequence). The CDR3 is made up of 13 amino acids. Here the CDR3 reads CASSLRDYYEQYF. The CDR3 bases are TGTGCCAGTAGTCTCCGGGATTACTACGAGCAGTACTTC.

In this sample, this clone turned up a few times. The rearrangement uses TRBV18 and TRBJ2-7; 7 nucleotides align to TRBD2. The CDR3 extends over 14 amino acids. The ends lost 3 bases at V and 2 bases at J; junction bases unmatched: 4. The germline V gene encodes CDR1 KGHSH and CDR2 LQKENI. The chain's CDR3 is CASSPVAGPYEQYF. The CDR3 DNA is TGTGCCAGCTCACCGGTAGCGGGCCCCTACGAGCAGTACTTC. Supplemented by reference TRBV18 and TRBJ2-7, the full variable domain reads NAGVMQNPRHLVRRRGQEARLRCSPMKGHSHVYWYRQLPEEGLKFMVYLQKENIIDESGMPKERFSAEFPKEGPSILRIQQVVRGDSAAYFCASSPVAGPYEQYFGPGTRLTVT.

V and J are TRBV28 and TRBJ1-2, with a weak D call TRBD1 (6 bases). Germline lookup yields CDR1 MDHEN and CDR2 SYDVKM. The CDR3 length is 14 residues. Trimming pared 4 bases from V and 8 bases from J, leaving 17 bases between. CDR3 loop: CASSSPQGFGGYTF. The CDR3 bases are TGTGCCAGCAGTTCCCCACAGGGATTTGGCGGCTACACCTTC.

The chain employs TRBV28 and TRBJ2-7; TRBD1 matches at 7 bases. Germline V gene sequence: CDR1 MDHEN, CDR2 SYDVKM. CDR3 length equals 15 residues. V trimming: 4 bases; J trimming: 2 bases; junction bases outside the gene matches: 8. For the CDR3, the DNA is TGTGCCAGCAGTTCCCCCGGGACAGCTACCTACGAGCAGTACTTC. Protein sequence: CASSSPGTATYEQYF.

V usage is TRBV27 and J usage is TRBJ2-3; D call uncertain. The CDR3 is 13 amino acids. Germline values: CDR1 MNHEY, CDR2 SMNVEV (reference sequence). The V end lost 6 bases, the J end lost 0 bases, and 7 bases lay between the germline ends. The CDR3 DNA reads as TGTGCCAGCAGCCAGGTTAGCACAGATACGCAGTATTTT. Translated: CASSQVSTDTQYF.

The J gene is TRBJ1-2, the V gene TRBV28; 9 nucleotides align to TRBD1. Germline loops: CDR1 MDHEN, CDR2 SYDVKM. The CDR3 is made up of 16 amino acids. V lost 4 bases, J lost 5 bases, and 11 bases stayed unmatched. This chain's CDR3 is CASSSWTGERGYGYTF. For the CDR3, the DNA is TGTGCCAGCAGTTCTTGGACAGGGGAGCGGGGGTATGGCTACACCTTC.

CDR3 residues: CASSFSLNTEAFF. CDR3 sequence (DNA): TGTGCCAGTAGTTTTTCATTGAACACTGAAGCTTTCTTT. V usage is TRBV19 and J usage is TRBJ1-1, with D hard to call. This CDR3 is built from 13 residues. Germline CDR1 LNHDA, CDR2 SQIVND (reference sequence). Deletions cut 5 bases from V and 0 bases from J, with 7 bases between.

The J gene is TRBJ2-1, the V gene TRBV28, with TRBD2 identical over 9 bases. CDR3 length: 15 residues. Trimming at V came to 1 base and at J to 7 bases, leaving 5 bases not matched to a gene. CDR1 MDHEN and CDR2 SYDVKM come from the germline V gene. The CDR3 region is CASSLLGSGRNEQFF. CDR3 nucleotides: TGTGCCAGCAGTTTATTGGGTAGCGGGAGAAATGAGCAGTTCTTC.

The V gene is TRBV3-1 (or the pseudogene TRBV3-2), the J gene TRBJ2-2, with 8 bases lining up with TRBD2. Germline CDR1 LGHDT, CDR2 YNNKEL (reference sequence). The CDR3 length is 17 residues. The V and J ends lost 2 bases and 7 bases, in that order; junction bases with no gene match: 12. CDR3 sequence reads: CASSQYPLAGGGGELFF. CDR3 in DNA: TGTGCCAGCAGCCAATACCCCCTCGCGGGAGGTGGCGGGGAGCTGTTTTTT.

This clone was detected once. This chain joins TRBV5-4 and TRBJ1-1; TRBD1 matches at 9 bases. J was trimmed by 3 bases and V by 5 bases; bases with no gene match: 2. Germline CDR1 SGHNT, CDR2 YYREEE (reference sequence). There are 13 residues in the CDR3. In DNA form, the CDR3 reads TGTGCCAGCAGTCGACAGGGGGACACTGAAGCTTTCTTT. This sequence encodes CASSRQGDTEAFF.

V is TRBV13 and J is TRBJ2-7; D perhaps matches TRBD2 (6 bases). The CDR3 covers 14 residues. Trimming took off 6 bases at V and 3 bases at J, with 15 bases between the two ends. Germline loops: CDR1 PRHDT, CDR2 FYEKMQ (reference sequence). This CDR3 reads CASRSGLTNYEQYF. The CDR3 region has the DNA TGTGCCAGCAGGTCGGGACTGACAAACTACGAGCAGTACTTC.

The gene calls are TRBV24-1 and TRBJ2-7; TRBD1 matches 8 bases. With V trimmed by 3 bases and J by 5 bases, 8 bases remained unmatched. From germline, CDR1 is KGHDR and CDR2 SFDVKD. This CDR3 has 15 amino acids. CDR3 protein: CATSDIAGGRDEQYF. In DNA, the CDR3 is TGTGCCACCAGTGATATTGCAGGGGGCCGGGACGAGCAGTACTTC.